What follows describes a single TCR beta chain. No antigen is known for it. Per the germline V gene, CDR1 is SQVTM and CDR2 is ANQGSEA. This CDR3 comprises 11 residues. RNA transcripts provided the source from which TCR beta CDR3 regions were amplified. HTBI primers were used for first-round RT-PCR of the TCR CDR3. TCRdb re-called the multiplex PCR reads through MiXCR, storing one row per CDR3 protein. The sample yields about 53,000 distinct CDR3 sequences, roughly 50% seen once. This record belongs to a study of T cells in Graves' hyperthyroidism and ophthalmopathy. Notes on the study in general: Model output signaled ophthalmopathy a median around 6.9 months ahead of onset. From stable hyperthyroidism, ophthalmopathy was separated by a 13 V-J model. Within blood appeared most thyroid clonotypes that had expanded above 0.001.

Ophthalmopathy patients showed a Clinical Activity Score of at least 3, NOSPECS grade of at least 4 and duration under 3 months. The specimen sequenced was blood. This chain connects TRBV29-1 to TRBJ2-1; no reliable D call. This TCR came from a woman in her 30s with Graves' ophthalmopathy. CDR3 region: CLTRSYNEQFF. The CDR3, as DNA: TGCTTAACGAGGTCCTACAATGAGCAGTTCTTC.